Only a few counts were recorded for the clone carrying this T cell receptor beta chain. Its antigen is not identified. The time point is: sample taken at primary tumor resection. Tumor, nontumor lung or frozen PBMC supplied whole RNA that was sequenced unsorted. There were roughly 78 donors, all of them untreated patients with early-stage non-small cell lung cancer. This sample stems from a study of spatial heterogeneity in lung cancer. Study-wide background: Each distinct TCR and UMI combination averaged more than ten appearances in raw reads.

The CDR3 totals 15 residues. Germline CDR1 reads SGHRS; CDR2 reads YFSETQ. Between the trimmed V and J ends, which lost 2 bases and 4 bases, there was a span of 13 bases. Using its own MiXCR run on the 5' RACE reads, TCRdb lists one record per CDR3 protein. The table includes 85,000 to 100,000 distinct CDR3 sequences, more than 10% detected once. Study-level findings and limits: In blood, ubiquitous expanded tumor TCRs appeared more at resection than follow-up.

Sequencing was performed on PBMCs, taken at surgery. The sequence was obtained from a male donor with early-stage non-small cell lung cancer. The V call is TRBV5-1, the J call TRBJ2-1, with D hard to call. As DNA, the CDR3 is TGCGCCAGCAGCTTCACGCTTACCAATTACAATGAGCAGTTCTTC. As protein: CASSFTLTNYNEQFF.